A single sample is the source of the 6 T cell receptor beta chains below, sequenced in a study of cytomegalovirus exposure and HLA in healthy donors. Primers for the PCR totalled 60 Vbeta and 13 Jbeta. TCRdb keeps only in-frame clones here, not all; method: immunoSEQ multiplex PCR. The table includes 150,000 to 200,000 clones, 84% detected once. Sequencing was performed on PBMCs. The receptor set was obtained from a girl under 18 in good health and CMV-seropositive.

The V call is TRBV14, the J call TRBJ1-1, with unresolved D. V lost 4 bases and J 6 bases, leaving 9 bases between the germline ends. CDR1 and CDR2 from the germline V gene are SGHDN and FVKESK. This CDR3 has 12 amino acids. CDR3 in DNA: TGTGCCAGCAGCCCTGATAGTGCTGAAGCTTTCTTT. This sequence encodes CASSPDSAEAFF. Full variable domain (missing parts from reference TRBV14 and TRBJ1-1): EAGVTQFPSHSVIEKGQTVTLRCDPISGHDNLYWYRRVMGKEIKFLLHFVKESKQDESGMPNNRFLAERTGGTYSTLKVQPAELEDSGVYFCASSPDSAEAFFGQGTRLTVV.

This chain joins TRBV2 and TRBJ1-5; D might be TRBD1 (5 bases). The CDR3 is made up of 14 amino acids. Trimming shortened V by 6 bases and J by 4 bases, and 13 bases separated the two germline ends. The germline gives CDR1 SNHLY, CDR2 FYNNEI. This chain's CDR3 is CASSSRVVNQPQHF. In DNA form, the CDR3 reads TGTGCCAGCAGCTCCAGGGTTGTGAATCAGCCCCAGCATTTT.

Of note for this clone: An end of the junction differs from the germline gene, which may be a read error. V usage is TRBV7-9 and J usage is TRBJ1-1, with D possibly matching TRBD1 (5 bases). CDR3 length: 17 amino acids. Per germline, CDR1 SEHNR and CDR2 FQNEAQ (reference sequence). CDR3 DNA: TGTTCCAGCAGCCCCCCGGGAGTCAGGGTTTGGGACACTGAAGCTTTCTTT. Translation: CSSSPPGVRVWDTEAFF.

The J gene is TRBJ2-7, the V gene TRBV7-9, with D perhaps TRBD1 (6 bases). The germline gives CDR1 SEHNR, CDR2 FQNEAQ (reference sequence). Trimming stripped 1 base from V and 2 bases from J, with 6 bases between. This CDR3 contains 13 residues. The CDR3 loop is CASSLGGPYEQYF. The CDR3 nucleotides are TGTGCCAGCAGCTTAGGGGGGCCCTACGAGCAGTACTTC.

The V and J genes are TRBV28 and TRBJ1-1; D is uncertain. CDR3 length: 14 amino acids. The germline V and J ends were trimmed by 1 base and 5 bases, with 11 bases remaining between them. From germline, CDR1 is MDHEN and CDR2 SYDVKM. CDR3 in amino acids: CASSLSRLLTEAFF. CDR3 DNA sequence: TGTGCCAGCAGTTTATCTAGGTTGCTGACTGAAGCTTTCTTT.

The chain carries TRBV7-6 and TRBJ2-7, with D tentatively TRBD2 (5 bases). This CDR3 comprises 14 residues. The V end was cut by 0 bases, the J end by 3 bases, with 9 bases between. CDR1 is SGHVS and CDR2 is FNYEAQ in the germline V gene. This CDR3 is CASSLAIGDYEQYF. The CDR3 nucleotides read TGTGCCAGCAGCTTAGCGATCGGGGACTACGAGCAGTACTTC.